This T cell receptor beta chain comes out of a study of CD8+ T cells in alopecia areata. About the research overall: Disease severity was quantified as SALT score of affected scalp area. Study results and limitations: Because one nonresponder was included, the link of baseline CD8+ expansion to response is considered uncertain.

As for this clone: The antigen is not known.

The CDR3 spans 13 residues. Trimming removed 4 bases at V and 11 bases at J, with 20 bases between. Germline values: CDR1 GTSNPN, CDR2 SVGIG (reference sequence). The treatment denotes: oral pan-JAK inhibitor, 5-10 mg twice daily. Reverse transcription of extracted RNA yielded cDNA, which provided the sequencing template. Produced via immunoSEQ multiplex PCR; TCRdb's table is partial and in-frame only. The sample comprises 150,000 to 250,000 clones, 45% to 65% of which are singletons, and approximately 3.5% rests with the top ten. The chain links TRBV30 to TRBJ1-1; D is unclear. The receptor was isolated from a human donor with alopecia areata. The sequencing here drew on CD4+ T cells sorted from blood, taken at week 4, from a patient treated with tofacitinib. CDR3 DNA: TGTGCCTGGATACAAGTTGAGATAAGGGATGCTTTCTTT. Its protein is CAWIQVEIRDAFF.